In this sample, the clone carrying this T cell receptor (beta chain) turned up a few times. The target antigen is unknown. Trimming removed 5 bases from V and 4 bases from J, with 15 bases in between. CDR1 is SEHNR and CDR2 is FQNEAQ in the germline V gene (reference sequence). The CDR3 has 15 amino acids. Whole-study results and caveats: In terms of TCR gene usage, tumor memory CD4+ T cells clustered together with blood and lymph node memory CD4+ cells, as well as with lymph node naive CD4+ cells. Tumor Tregs overlapped most with tumor, then blood, naive CD4+ cells.

Using its own MiXCR run on the 5' RACE reads, TCRdb lists one record per CDR3 protein. This sample yields approximately 40,000 distinct CDR3 sequences, of which approximately 17% are seen a single time; 2.8% belongs to the top ten. V and J are TRBV7-9 and TRBJ2-1; D might be TRBD2 (5 bases). Material for sequencing was naive CD4+ T cells sorted from a lymph node. The subset denotes: naive CD4+ T cells, CD4+CD45RA+CD25-. This TCR came from a female donor with breast cancer. The CDR3, as DNA: TGTGCCAGCAGCCATCCCCGGGATCCATACAATGAGCAGTTCTTC. This gives the protein CASSHPRDPYNEQFF. The whole variable domain, remainder taken from reference TRBV7-9 and TRBJ2-1, is DTGVSQNPRHKITKRGQNVTFRCDPISEHNRLYWYRQTLGQGPEFLTYFQNEAQLEKSRLLSDRFSAERPKGSFSTLEIQRTEQGDSAMYLCASSHPRDPYNEQFFGPGTRLTVL.